This T cell receptor (beta chain) was retrieved from a study of PD-L1 blockade in urothelial cancer. The method was immunoSEQ multiplex PCR; TCRdb's version includes in-frame clones alone and lacks a portion of them. Among around 40,000 clones listed, around 88% were seen once. The CDR3 runs to 13 residues. The germline V gene encodes CDR1 SGHNT and CDR2 YENEEA. The ends were cut back, 4 bases at V and 7 bases at J, with 11 bases in the middle. This sequence joins TRBV11-3 and TRBJ2-1; D unresolved. Sequencing was performed on PBMCs, taken around atezolizumab (anti-PD-L1) treatment. The source is a man in his sixties with urothelial cancer. This chain's CDR3 is CASSSVSGNEQFF. CDR3 DNA sequence: TGTGCCAGCAGCTCAGTCTCAGGTAATGAGCAGTTCTTC.